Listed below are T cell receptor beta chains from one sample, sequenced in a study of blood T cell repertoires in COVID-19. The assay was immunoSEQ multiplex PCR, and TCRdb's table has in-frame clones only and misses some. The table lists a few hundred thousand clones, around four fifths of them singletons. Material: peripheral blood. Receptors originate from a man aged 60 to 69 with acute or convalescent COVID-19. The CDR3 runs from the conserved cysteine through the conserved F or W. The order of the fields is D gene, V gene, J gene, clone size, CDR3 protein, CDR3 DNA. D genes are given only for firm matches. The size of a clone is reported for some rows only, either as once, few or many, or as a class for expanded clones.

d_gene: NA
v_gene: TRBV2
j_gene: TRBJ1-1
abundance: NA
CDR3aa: CASGKGQGNTEAFF
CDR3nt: TGTGCCAGCGGGAAAGGGCAGGGTAACACTGAAGCTTTCTTT

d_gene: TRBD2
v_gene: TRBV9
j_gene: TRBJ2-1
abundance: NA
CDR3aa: CASSPRGTSGNEQFF
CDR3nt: TGTGCCAGCAGCCCACGCGGGACTAGCGGCAATGAGCAGTTCTTC

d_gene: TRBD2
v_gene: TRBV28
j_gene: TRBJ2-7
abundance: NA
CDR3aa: CASSFPRAGGNAYEQYF
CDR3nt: TGTGCCAGCAGTTTCCCTAGGGCGGGAGGGAACGCGTACGAGCAGTACTTC

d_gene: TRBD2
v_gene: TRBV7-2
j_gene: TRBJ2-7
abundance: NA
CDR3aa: CASSGRETGYEQYF
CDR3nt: TGTGCCAGCAGCGGGCGGGAGACGGGCTACGAGCAGTACTTC

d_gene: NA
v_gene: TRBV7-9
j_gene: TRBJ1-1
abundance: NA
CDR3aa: CASNGQLNTEAFF
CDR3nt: TGTGCCAGCAACGGACAGCTGAACACTGAAGCTTTCTTT

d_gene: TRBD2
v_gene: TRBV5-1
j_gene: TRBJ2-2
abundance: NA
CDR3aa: CASSWTSGRTGELFF
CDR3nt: TGCGCCAGCAGCTGGACTAGCGGGAGAACCGGGGAGCTGTTTTTT

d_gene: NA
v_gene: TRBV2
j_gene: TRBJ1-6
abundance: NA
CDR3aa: CASSEGQYNSPLHF
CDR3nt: TGTGCCAGCAGTGAAGGACAGTATAATTCACCCCTCCACTTT

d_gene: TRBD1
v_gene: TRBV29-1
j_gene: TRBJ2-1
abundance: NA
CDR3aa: CSGDRGTNEQFF
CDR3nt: TGCAGCGGGGACAGGGGTACCAATGAGCAGTTCTTC

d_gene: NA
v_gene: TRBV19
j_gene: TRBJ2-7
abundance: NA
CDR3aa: CASSISWSPSTSYEQYF
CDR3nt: TGTGCCAGTAGTATTTCTTGGAGCCCCTCTACCTCCTACGAGCAGTACTTC

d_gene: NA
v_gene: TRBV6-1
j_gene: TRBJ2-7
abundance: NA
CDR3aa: CASSEAGEEAYEQYF
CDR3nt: TGTGCCAGCAGTGAAGCGGGTGAGGAGGCCTACGAGCAGTACTTC

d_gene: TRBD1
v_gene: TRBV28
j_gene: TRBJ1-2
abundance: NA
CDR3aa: CASSLLTDRARNWSYTF
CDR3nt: TGTGCCAGCAGTTTATTGACGGACAGGGCTCGGAACTGGAGCTACACCTTC

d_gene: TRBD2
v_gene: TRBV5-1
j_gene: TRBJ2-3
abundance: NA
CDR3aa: CASSPGGTSGTDTQYF
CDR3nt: TGCGCCAGCAGCCCTGGGGGGACTAGCGGCACAGATACGCAGTATTTT

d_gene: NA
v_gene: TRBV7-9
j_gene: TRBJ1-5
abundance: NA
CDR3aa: CASSSPGWYSNQPQHF
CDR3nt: TGTGCCAGCAGCTCGCCAGGCTGGTATAGCAATCAGCCCCAGCATTTT

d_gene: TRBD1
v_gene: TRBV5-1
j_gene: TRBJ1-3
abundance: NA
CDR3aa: CASSIQTRDRGNTIYF
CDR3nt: TGCGCCAGCAGCATCCAGACCCGGGACAGGGGAAACACCATATATTTT

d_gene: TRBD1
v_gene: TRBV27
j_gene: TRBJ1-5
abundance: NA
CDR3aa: CASSPRRGQGDQPQHF
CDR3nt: TGTGCCAGCAGTCCCAGGAGGGGACAGGGGGATCAGCCCCAGCATTTT

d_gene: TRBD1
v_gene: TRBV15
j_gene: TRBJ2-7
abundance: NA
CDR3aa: CATSGARGQRAYEQYF
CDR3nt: TGTGCCACCAGCGGGGCCCGGGGACAGCGAGCCTACGAGCAGTACTTC

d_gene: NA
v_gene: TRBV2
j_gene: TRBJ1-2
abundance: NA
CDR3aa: CASSEQGHYGYTF
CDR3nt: TGTGCCAGCAGTGAACAGGGGCACTATGGCTACACCTTC

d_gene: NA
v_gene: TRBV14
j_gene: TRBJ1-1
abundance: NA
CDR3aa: CASSQALNTEAFF
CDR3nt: TGTGCCAGCAGCCAAGCCCTCAACACTGAAGCTTTCTTT

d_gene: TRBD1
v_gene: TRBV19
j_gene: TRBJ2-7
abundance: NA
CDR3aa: CARRDRGSPTGSYEQYF
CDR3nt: TGTGCCAGACGGGACAGGGGTAGCCCGACGGGGTCCTACGAGCAGTACTTC

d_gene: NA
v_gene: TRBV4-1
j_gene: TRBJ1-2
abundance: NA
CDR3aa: CASSQPLVGRDGYTF
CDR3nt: TGCGCCAGCAGCCAACCCCTGGTGGGGAGGGACGGCTACACCTTC

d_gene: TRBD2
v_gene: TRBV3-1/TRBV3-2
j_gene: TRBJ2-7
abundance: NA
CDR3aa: CASSQAAGAQYEQYF
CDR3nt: TGTGCCAGCAGCCAGGCAGCGGGAGCTCAGTACGAGCAGTACTTC

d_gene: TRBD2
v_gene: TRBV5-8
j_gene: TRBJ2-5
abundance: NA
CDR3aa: CASSLGASGESTQETQYF
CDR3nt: TGTGCCAGCAGCTTGGGTGCTAGCGGGGAATCAACCCAAGAGACCCAGTACTTC

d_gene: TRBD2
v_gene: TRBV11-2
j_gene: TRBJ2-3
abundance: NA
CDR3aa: CASSLRTSASDTQYF
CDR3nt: TGTGCCAGCAGCCTCCGGACTAGCGCCTCAGATACGCAGTATTTT

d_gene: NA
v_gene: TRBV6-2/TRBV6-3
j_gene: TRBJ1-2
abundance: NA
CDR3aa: CASSETGGYGYTF
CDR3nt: TGTGCCAGCAGCGAGACAGGCGGCTATGGCTACACCTTC

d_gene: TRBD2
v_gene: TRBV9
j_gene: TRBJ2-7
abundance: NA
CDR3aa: CASSVGDGGVYEQYF
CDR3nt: TGTGCCAGCAGCGTAGGCGACGGGGGGGTCTACGAGCAGTACTTC

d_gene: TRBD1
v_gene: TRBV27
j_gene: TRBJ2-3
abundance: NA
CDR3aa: CASSGWTGGTDTQYF
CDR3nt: TGTGCCAGCAGCGGATGGACAGGGGGTACAGATACGCAGTATTTT

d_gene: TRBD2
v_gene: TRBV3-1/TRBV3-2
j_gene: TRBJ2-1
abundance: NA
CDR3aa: CASSQTRTSGKNEQFF
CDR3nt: TGTGCCAGCAGCCAGACGAGGACTAGCGGGAAAAATGAGCAGTTCTTC

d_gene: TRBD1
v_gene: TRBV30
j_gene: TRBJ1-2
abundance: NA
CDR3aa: CAWMGQGVQNYGYTF
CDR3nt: TGTGCCTGGATGGGACAGGGAGTCCAGAACTATGGCTACACCTTC

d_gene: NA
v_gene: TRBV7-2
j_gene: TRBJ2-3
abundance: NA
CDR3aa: CASSLGLADTQYF
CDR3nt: TGTGCCAGCAGCCTGGGGCTAGCAGATACGCAGTATTTT

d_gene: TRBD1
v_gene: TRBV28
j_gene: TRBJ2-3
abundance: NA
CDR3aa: CASSPRQGTRMTDTQYF
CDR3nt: TGTGCCAGCAGCCCGAGACAGGGAACCCGGATGACAGATACGCAGTATTTT

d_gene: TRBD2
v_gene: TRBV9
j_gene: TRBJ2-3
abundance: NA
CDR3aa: CASSVELAGATDTQYF
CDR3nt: TGTGCCAGCAGCGTAGAGCTAGCGGGGGCCACAGATACGCAGTATTTT

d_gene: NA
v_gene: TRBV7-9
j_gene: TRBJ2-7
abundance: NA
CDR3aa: CASSLGLEQYF
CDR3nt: TGTGCCAGCAGCTTAGGGCTCGAGCAGTACTTC

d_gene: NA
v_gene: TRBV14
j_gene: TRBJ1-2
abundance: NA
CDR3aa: CASSQGQSGGYTF
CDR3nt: TGTGCCAGCAGCCAGGGTCAGTCGGGTGGCTACACCTTC

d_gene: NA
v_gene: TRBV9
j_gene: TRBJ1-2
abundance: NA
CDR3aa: CASSTGGVRASYGYTF
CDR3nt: TGTGCCAGCAGCACGGGCGGGGTTCGGGCTTCCTATGGCTACACCTTC

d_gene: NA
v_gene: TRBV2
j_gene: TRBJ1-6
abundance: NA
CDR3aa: CASRDINSDFSPLHF
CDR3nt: TGTGCCAGCAGGGACATAAATTCGGATTTTTCACCCCTCCACTTT

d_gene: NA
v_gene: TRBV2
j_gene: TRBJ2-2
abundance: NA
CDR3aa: CASSLRRGTYTGELFF
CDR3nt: TGTGCCAGCAGCCTTCGTCGCGGGACCTACACCGGGGAGCTGTTTTTT

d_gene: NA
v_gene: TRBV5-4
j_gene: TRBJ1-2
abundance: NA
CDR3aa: CASSQKGLTYGYTF
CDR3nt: TGTGCCAGCAGCCAGAAGGGACTGACCTATGGCTACACCTTC

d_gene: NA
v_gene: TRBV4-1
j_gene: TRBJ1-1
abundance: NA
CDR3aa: CASSPLTGRTEAFF
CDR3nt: TGCGCCAGCAGCCCGTTGACAGGACGCACTGAAGCTTTCTTT

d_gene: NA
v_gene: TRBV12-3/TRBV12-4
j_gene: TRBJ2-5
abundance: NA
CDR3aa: CASSLNPRETQYF
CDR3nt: TGTGCCAGCAGTTTAAACCCGAGGGAGACCCAGTACTTC

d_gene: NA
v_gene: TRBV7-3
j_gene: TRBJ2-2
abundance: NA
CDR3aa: CASSLTPRTGELFF
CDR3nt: TGTGCCAGCAGCTTAACCCCCAGGACCGGGGAGCTGTTTTTT

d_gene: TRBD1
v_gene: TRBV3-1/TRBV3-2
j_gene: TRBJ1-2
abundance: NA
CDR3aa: CASSPRTGRYTF
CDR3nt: TGTGCCAGCAGCCCTCGGACAGGGCGCTACACCTTC

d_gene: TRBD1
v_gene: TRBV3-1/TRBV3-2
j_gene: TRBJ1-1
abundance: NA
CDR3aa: CASSQAGGNTEAFF
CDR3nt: TGTGCCAGCAGCCAAGCAGGGGGGAACACTGAAGCTTTCTTT

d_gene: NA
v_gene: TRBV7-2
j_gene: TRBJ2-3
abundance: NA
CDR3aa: CASSLARSGSTDTQYF
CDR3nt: TGTGCCAGCAGCTTAGCGCGGTCAGGGAGCACAGATACGCAGTATTTT

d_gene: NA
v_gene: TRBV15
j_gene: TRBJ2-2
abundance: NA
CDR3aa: CATSRDRGSGELFF
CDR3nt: TGTGCCACCAGCAGAGATAGGGGCTCCGGGGAGCTGTTTTTT

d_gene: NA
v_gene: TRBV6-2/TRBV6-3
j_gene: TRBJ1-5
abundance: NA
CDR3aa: CASSTDRRNQPQHF
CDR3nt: TGTGCCAGCAGTACGGACAGACGCAATCAGCCCCAGCATTTT

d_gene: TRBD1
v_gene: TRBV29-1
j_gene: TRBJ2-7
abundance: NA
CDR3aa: CSVEDLGTGSEQYF
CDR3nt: TGCAGCGTTGAAGATCTCGGGACAGGGAGCGAGCAGTACTTC

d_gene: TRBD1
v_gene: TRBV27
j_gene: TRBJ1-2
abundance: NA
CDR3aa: CASSTDRGSGNYGYTF
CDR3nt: TGTGCCAGCAGTACCGACAGGGGCTCGGGTAACTATGGCTACACCTTC

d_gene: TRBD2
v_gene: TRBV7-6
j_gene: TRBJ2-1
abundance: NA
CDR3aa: CASSFNSGIRNEQFF
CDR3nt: TGTGCCAGCAGCTTCAATAGCGGGATTAGGAATGAGCAGTTCTTC

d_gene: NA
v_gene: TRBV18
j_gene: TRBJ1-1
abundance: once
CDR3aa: CATSGGSGTEAFF
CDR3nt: TGTGCCACCTCGGGGGGGTCGGGAACTGAAGCTTTCTTT

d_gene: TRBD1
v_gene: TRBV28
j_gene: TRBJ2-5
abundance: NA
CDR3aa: CATDGTAIGTQYF
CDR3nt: TGTGCCACCGACGGGACAGCGATAGGGACCCAGTACTTC

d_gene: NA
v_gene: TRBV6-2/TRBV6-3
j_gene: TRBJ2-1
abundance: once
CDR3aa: CASSYTSYRRYNEQFF
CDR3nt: TGTGCCAGCAGTTACACTAGCTATAGGAGGTACAATGAGCAGTTCTTC

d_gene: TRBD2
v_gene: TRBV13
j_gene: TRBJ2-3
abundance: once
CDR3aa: CASSPFLAGGPFGSDTQYF
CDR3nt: TGTGCCAGCAGCCCTTTCCTAGCGGGAGGGCCCTTTGGGTCAGATACGCAGTATTTT

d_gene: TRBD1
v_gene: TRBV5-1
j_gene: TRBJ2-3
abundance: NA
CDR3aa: CASSLAGQGFTDTQYF
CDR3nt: TGCGCCAGCAGCTTGGCGGGACAGGGTTTCACAGATACGCAGTATTTT